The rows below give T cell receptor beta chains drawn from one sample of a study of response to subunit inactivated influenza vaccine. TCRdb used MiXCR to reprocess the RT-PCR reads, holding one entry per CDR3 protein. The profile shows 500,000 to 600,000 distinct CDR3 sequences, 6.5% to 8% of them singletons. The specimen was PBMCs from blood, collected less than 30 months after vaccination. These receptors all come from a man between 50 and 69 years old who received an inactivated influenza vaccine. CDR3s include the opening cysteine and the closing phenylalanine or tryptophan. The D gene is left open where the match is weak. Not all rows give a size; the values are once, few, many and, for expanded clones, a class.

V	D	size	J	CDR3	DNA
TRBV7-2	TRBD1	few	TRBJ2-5	CASSFMGQSQETQYF	TGTGCCAGCAGCTTCATGGGACAGAGCCAAGAGACCCAGTACTTC
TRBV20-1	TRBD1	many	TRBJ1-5	CSARPTGEQPQHF	TGCAGTGCTAGACCCACAGGGGAGCAGCCCCAGCATTTT
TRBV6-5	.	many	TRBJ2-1	CASSYMGPPDPDEQFF	TGTGCCAGCAGTTATATGGGACCCCCAGATCCCGATGAGCAGTTCTTC
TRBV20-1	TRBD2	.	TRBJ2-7	CSARTTSGIGEQYF	TGCAGTGCCAGGACGACTAGCGGGATCGGCGAGCAGTACTTC
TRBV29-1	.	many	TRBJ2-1	CSVGTPRNEQFF	TGCAGCGTTGGGACCCCGCGCAATGAGCAGTTCTTC
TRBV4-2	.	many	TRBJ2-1	CASSQDGSGRNEQFF	TGTGCCAGCAGCCAAGACGGGTCGGGGCGAAATGAGCAGTTCTTC
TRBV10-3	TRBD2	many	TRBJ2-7	CAASKTSEVDEQYF	TGTGCCGCCTCCAAAACTAGCGAGGTCGACGAGCAGTACTTC
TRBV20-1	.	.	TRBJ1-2	CSADTTPPKGYTF	TGCAGTGCTGACACCACCCCACCGAAGGGCTACACCTTC
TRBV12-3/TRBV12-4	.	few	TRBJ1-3	CASSMGTIRKISGNTIYF	TGTGCCAGCAGTATGGGGACGATTCGAAAAATCTCTGGAAACACCATATATTTT
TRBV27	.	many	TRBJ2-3	CASRQVSGTQYF	TGTGCCAGCAGGCAGGTCTCGGGTACGCAGTATTTT
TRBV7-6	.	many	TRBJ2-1	CASSLGDNEQFF	TGTGCCAGCAGCTTAGGTGACAATGAGCAGTTCTTC
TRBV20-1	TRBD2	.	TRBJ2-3	CSASGTTLTDTQYF	TGCAGTGCTTCCGGGACTACTCTCACAGATACGCAGTATTTT
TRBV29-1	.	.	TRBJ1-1	CSASGTRATEAFF	TGCAGCGCCTCCGGGACCCGAGCCACTGAAGCTTTCTTT
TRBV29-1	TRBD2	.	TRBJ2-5	CSVAWTSGIETQYF	TGCAGCGTTGCGTGGACTAGCGGGATAGAGACCCAGTACTTC
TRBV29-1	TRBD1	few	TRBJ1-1	CSVAGGLSTEAFF	TGCAGCGTTGCAGGGGGCTTGTCCACTGAAGCTTTCTTT
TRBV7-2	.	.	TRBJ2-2	CASSPAPSTGELFF	TGTGCCAGCAGCCCCGCCCCCTCCACCGGGGAGCTGTTTTTT
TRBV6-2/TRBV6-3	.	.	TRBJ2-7	CASSYPNDRSKAYF	TGTGCCAGCAGTTACCCGAACGACAGGTCGAAGGCGTACTTC
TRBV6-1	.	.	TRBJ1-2	CASTLNTLGYGYTF	TGTGCCAGCACTCTTAACACTCTTGGCTATGGCTACACCTTC
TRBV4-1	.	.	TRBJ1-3	CASSLRADSGNTIYF	TGCGCCAGCAGCCTCCGCGCCGACTCTGGAAACACCATATATTTT
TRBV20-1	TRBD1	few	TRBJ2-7	CSANGRDRGTYEQYF	TGCAGTGCTAACGGACGGGACAGGGGAACCTACGAGCAGTACTTC
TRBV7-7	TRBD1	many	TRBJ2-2	CASSRQGVTGELFF	TGTGCCAGCAGCCGACAGGGGGTCACCGGGGAGCTGTTTTTT
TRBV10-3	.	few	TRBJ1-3	CAIMDATSGNTIYF	TGTGCCATCATGGACGCCACCTCTGGAAACACCATATATTTT
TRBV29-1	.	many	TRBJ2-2	CSVVRTEGTGELFF	TGCAGCGTTGTAAGGACAGAAGGCACCGGGGAGCTGTTTTTT
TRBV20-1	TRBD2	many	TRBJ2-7	CSATSGSIYEQYF	TGCAGTGCCACTAGCGGGAGCATCTACGAGCAGTACTTC
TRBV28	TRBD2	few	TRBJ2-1	CASSMGGAGGGEQFF	TGTGCCAGCAGTATGGGAGGCGCGGGAGGAGGTGAGCAGTTCTTC
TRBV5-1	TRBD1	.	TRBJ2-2	CASSLSAGQGTGELFF	TGCGCCAGCAGCTTGTCGGCGGGACAGGGGACCGGGGAGCTGTTTTTT
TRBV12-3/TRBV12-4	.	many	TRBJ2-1	CASSLGHPSYNEQFF	TGTGCCAGCAGTTTAGGGCATCCCTCCTACAATGAGCAGTTCTTC
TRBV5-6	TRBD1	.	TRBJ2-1	CASSKGQASGKWVF	TGTGCCAGCAGCAAAGGACAGGCGTCTGGGAAGTGGGTCTTC
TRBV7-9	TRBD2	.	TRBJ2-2	CASSSGLEYYPGELFF	TGTGCCAGCAGCTCGGGACTAGAATATTATCCCGGGGAGCTGTTTTTT
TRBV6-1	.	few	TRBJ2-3	CASRWDHSTDTQYF	TGTGCCAGCCGATGGGACCATAGCACAGATACGCAGTATTTT